This T cell receptor (beta chain) is drawn from a study of blood T cell repertoires in COVID-19. Looking at the study overall: Sites across the United States, Italy and Spain contributed samples from acute and convalescent COVID-19. T cells, B-cell-depleted T cells, or PBMCs supplied cDNA or gDNA.

Generated by immunoSEQ multiplex PCR, the TCRdb table keeps only in-frame clones and is missing some. In the table there are 95,000 to 150,000 clones, about 80% of which are singletons. This clone has a handful of counts. Germline V gene sequence: CDR1 SGDLS, CDR2 YYNGEE. The CDR3 contains 14 residues. The junction had 3 bases not matched to a gene; V was cut back by 0 bases and J by 4 bases. The chain joins TRBV9 to TRBJ1-2, with 7 bases lining up with TRBD1. This sequence originates from a woman aged 50 to 60 with acute or convalescent COVID-19. Specimen: peripheral blood. Here the CDR3 DNA reads TGTGCCAGCAGCGTAGTGGGACAGCTCTATGGCTACACCTTC. This encodes CASSVVGQLYGYTF.